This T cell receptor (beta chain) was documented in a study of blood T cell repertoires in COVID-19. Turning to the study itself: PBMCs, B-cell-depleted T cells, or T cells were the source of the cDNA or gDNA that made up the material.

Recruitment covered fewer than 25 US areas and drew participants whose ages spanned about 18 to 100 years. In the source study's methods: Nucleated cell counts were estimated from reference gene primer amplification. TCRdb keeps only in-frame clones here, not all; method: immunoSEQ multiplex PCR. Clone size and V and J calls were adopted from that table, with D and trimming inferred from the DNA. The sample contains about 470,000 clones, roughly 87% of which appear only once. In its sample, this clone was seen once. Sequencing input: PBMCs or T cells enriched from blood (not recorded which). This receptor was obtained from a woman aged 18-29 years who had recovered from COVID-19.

For the CDR3, the DNA is TGCGCCAGCAGCTTGGGGACTGTCCTCACTGAAGCTTTCTTT. This sequence encodes CASSLGTVLTEAFF. The chain combines TRBV5-1 with TRBJ1-1; D ambiguous. CDR3 length: 14 amino acids. V lost 0 bases and J lost 4, with 10 bases in between. Per germline, CDR1 SGHRS and CDR2 YFSETQ.